The T cell receptor beta chain described here comes from a study of cytomegalovirus exposure and HLA in healthy donors. Study background: From about 180 million T cells, an earlier analysis saw approximately 120 million unique TCR beta sequences. Regarding the study as a whole: When analyzed later, a missense DCLRE1C variant was found to be linked to TCR beta V- and J-gene trimming.

Remarks on this clone: Its target is not known.

PCR employed 60 Vbeta and 13 Jbeta primers. Clones were read by immunoSEQ multiplex PCR, and TCRdb kept only the in-frame ones, dropping some. The ten most abundant clones cover just over 15% of a sample with more than 75,000 clones. The CDR3 spans 17 residues. After removal of 1 base from V and 8 bases from J, the junction contained 10 bases not matched to a gene. Germline V CDR1 and CDR2: LGHNA, YNFKEQ. The specimen sequenced was PBMCs. V and J are TRBV4-2 and TRBJ1-6; TRBD1 matches 8 bases. The receptor was isolated from a man aged 50-59 years in good health and CMV-seropositive. The CDR3 is CASSQGGGTGRDSPLHF. The CDR3 DNA is TGTGCCAGCAGCCAAGGCGGAGGGACAGGACGGGATTCACCCCTCCACTTT.